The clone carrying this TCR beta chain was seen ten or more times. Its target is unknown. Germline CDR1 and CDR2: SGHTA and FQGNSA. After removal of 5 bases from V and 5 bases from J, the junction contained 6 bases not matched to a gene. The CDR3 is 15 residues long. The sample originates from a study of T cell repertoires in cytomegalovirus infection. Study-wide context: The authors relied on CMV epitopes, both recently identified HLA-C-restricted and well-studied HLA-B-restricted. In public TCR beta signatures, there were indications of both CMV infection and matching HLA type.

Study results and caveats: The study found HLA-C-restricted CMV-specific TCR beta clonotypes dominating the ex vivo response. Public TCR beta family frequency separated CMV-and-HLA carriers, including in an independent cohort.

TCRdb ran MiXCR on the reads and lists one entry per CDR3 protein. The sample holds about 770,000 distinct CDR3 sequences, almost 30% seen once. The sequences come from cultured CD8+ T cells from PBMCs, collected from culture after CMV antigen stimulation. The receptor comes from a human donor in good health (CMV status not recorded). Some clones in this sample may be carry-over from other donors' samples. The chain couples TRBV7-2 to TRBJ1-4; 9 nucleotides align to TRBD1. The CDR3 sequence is CASSGDRGANEKLFF. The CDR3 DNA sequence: TGTGCCAGCAGCGGCGACAGGGGGGCGAATGAAAAACTGTTTTTT.